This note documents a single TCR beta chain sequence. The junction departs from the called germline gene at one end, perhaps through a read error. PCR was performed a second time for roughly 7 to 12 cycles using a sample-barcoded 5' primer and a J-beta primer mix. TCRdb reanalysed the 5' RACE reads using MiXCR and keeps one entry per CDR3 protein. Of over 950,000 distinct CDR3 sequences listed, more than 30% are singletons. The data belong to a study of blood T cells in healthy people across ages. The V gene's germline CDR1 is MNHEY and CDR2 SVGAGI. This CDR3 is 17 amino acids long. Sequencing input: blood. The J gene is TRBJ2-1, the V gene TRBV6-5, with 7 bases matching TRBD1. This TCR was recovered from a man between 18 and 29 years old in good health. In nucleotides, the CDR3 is TGTGCCAACAGTTACTCGAGTGACAGGGTACCTTACAATGAGCAGTTCTTC. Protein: CANSYSSDRVPYNEQFF.